This TCR beta chain was documented in a study of cytomegalovirus exposure and HLA in healthy donors. Study background: Of 300 to 450 genotyped donors, roughly 86% clustered with self-reported Caucasian donors.

From germline, CDR1 is SGHRS and CDR2 YFSETQ. The CDR3 consists of 15 residues. A remark on this clone: A junction boundary mismatches the germline segment, possibly from a read error.

PCR primers comprised 60 Vbeta and 13 Jbeta primers. The authors' processing: Later, an analysis found around 80 million unique TCR beta chains, and about 10 million of these were shared. The protocol was immunoSEQ multiplex PCR, while the TCRdb copy is restricted to in-frame clones and leaves out a portion. V, J and clone size were drawn from that table, and D and trimming were deduced from the DNA. The profile shows over 95,000 clones, 70% to 80% of them singletons. The clonotype was recovered from a woman aged 25 to 39 in good health and CMV-seropositive. Material: PBMCs. The J gene is TRBJ1-3, the V gene TRBV5-1; TRBD1 is a possible D gene (5 bases). This CDR3 is CASSLTTASGSTIYF. The CDR3 coding sequence is TGCGCCAGCAGCTTGACGACAGCCTCTGGAAGCACCATATATTTT.